Listed below are T cell receptor beta chains from one sample, sequenced in a study of shared clonotypes between healthy human individuals. Profiling relied on immunoSEQ multiplex PCR, and the TCRdb table lists in-frame clones only, not all of them. The table has 2.3 million or so clones, 85% to 95% seen once. Sequenced material: naive CD4+ T cells from PBMCs. All receptors derive from a young man in good health. Some clones in this sample may be carry-over from other donors' samples. The CDR3 runs from the conserved cysteine through the conserved F or W. A D gene is named only where the DNA matches it firmly. Clone size is not always given. Where it is, it says once, few, many or a class for expanded clones.

CDR3: CASAPTGNTEAFF
DNA: TGTGCCAGCGCCCCGACAGGGAACACTGAAGCTTTCTTT
D: NA
size: NA
V: TRBV25-1
J: TRBJ1-1

CDR3: CASSTGLAEYNEQFF
DNA: TGTGCCAGCAGCACCGGACTAGCGGAATACAATGAGCAGTTCTTC
D: TRBD2
size: NA
V: TRBV11-2
J: TRBJ2-1

CDR3: CASSLDIAGAPYNEQFF
DNA: TGCGCCAGCAGCTTGGATATAGCGGGAGCCCCATACAATGAGCAGTTCTTC
D: TRBD2
size: NA
V: TRBV5-1
J: TRBJ2-1

CDR3: CASSTPGFGRLQETQYF
DNA: TGTGCCAGCAGTACCCCAGGCTTCGGGAGGCTCCAAGAGACCCAGTACTTC
D: TRBD2
size: NA
V: TRBV28
J: TRBJ2-5

CDR3: CASSRDRPNRSGANVLTF
DNA: TGTGCCAGCAGCCGCGACAGGCCCAATCGCTCTGGGGCCAACGTCCTGACTTTC
D: NA
size: NA
V: TRBV5-5
J: TRBJ2-6

CDR3: CASSFSGRTNNEQFF
DNA: TGTGCCAGCAGCTTTAGCGGGAGGACGAACAATGAGCAGTTCTTC
D: TRBD2
size: NA
V: TRBV11-1
J: TRBJ2-1

CDR3: CASSPSRDSSYEQYF
DNA: TGTGCCAGCTCCCCCTCCCGGGACAGCTCCTACGAGCAGTACTTC
D: TRBD1
size: NA
V: TRBV18
J: TRBJ2-7

CDR3: CASGLDGSNQPQHF
DNA: TGTGCTAGTGGTTTGGACGGGAGCAATCAGCCCCAGCATTTT
D: NA
size: NA
V: TRBV12-5
J: TRBJ1-5

CDR3: CAISTSGPHEQYF
DNA: TGTGCCATTTCGACTAGCGGGCCTCACGAGCAGTACTTC
D: TRBD2
size: NA
V: TRBV28
J: TRBJ2-7

CDR3: CSVESQDRVVGDTQYF
DNA: TGCAGCGTTGAATCTCAGGACAGGGTAGTTGGGGATACGCAGTATTTT
D: TRBD1
size: NA
V: TRBV29-1
J: TRBJ2-3

CDR3: CASSPPVGSQETQYF
DNA: TGCGCCAGCAGCCCTCCTGTGGGAAGTCAAGAGACCCAGTACTTC
D: NA
size: once
V: TRBV5-1
J: TRBJ2-5

CDR3: CASTPTGTGGSGEQFF
DNA: TGTGCCAGCACTCCGACAGGGACAGGGGGCTCGGGTGAGCAGTTCTTC
D: TRBD1
size: NA
V: TRBV28
J: TRBJ2-1

CDR3: CASSRSGQGNTEAFF
DNA: TGTGCCAGCAGCAGATCGGGACAGGGGAACACTGAAGCTTTCTTT
D: TRBD1
size: NA
V: TRBV6-1
J: TRBJ1-1

CDR3: CASTRGLETQYF
DNA: TGTGCCAGCACCCGAGGACTGGAGACCCAGTACTTC
D: NA
size: NA
V: TRBV28
J: TRBJ2-5

CDR3: CASSARPSEQYF
DNA: TGTGCCAGCAGCGCTAGACCCTCCGAGCAGTACTTC
D: NA
size: NA
V: TRBV7-9
J: TRBJ2-7

CDR3: CASRRTGDQPQHF
DNA: TGTGCCAGCAGAAGGACAGGGGATCAGCCCCAGCATTTT
D: TRBD1
size: NA
V: TRBV6-1
J: TRBJ1-5

CDR3: CASSPPRTLSSGNTIYF
DNA: TGTGCCAGCTCACCACCGCGGACCCTAAGCTCTGGAAACACCATATATTTT
D: NA
size: NA
V: TRBV18
J: TRBJ1-3

CDR3: CASSDPGGDRPDTQYF
DNA: TGTGCCAGTAGTGATCCAGGGGGCGATCGACCTGATACGCAGTATTTT
D: TRBD1
size: NA
V: TRBV19
J: TRBJ2-3

CDR3: CASSLSRGGWDYTF
DNA: TGTGCCAGCAGTTTATCGCGAGGTGGGTGGGACTACACCTTC
D: NA
size: NA
V: TRBV27
J: TRBJ1-2

CDR3: CAWSVQDNEKLFF
DNA: TGTGCCTGGAGTGTACAGGATAATGAAAAACTGTTTTTT
D: NA
size: few
V: TRBV30
J: TRBJ1-4

CDR3: CASRGLAGGFNEQFF
DNA: TGTGCCAGTAGGGGGCTAGCGGGAGGATTCAATGAGCAGTTCTTC
D: TRBD2
size: NA
V: TRBV19
J: TRBJ2-1

CDR3: CAWGTGGPYGYTF
DNA: TGTGCCTGGGGGACAGGGGGCCCCTATGGCTACACCTTC
D: TRBD1
size: NA
V: TRBV30
J: TRBJ1-2

CDR3: CAIRKGDTEAFF
DNA: TGTGCCATCCGGAAGGGTGACACTGAAGCTTTCTTT
D: NA
size: few
V: TRBV10-3
J: TRBJ1-1

CDR3: CASNYPPNTEAFF
DNA: TGTGCCAGCAATTACCCCCCGAACACTGAAGCTTTCTTT
D: NA
size: NA
V: TRBV6-6
J: TRBJ1-1

CDR3: CASSSLAGVHEQYF
DNA: TGTGCCAGTAGTTCCCTGGCAGGGGTCCACGAGCAGTACTTC
D: NA
size: NA
V: TRBV19
J: TRBJ2-7

CDR3: CAISEDMAQTQYF
DNA: TGTGCCATCAGTGAAGATATGGCTCAGACCCAGTACTTC
D: NA
size: NA
V: TRBV10-3
J: TRBJ2-5

CDR3: CASSLAGRIIYGYTF
DNA: TGTGCCAGCAGTTTAGCCGGACGGATTATCTATGGCTACACCTTC
D: NA
size: NA
V: TRBV28
J: TRBJ1-2

CDR3: CASRLVGFAGERENEQFF
DNA: TGTGCAAGTCGCTTAGTGGGATTCGCGGGGGAGAGGGAAAATGAGCAGTTCTTC
D: NA
size: NA
V: TRBV12-2
J: TRBJ2-1

CDR3: CASSLDGLTYEQYF
DNA: TGCGCCAGCAGCTTGGATGGACTTACATACGAGCAGTACTTC
D: NA
size: NA
V: TRBV5-1
J: TRBJ2-7

CDR3: CSVVRGGETQYF
DNA: TGCAGCGTTGTAAGAGGGGGAGAGACCCAGTACTTC
D: NA
size: NA
V: TRBV29-1
J: TRBJ2-5

CDR3: CATESGTSYGYTF
DNA: TGTGCCACAGAATCCGGGACTAGCTATGGCTACACCTTC
D: NA
size: NA
V: TRBV28
J: TRBJ1-2

CDR3: CASSGTLLATNEKLFF
DNA: TGTGCCAGCAGTGGGACACTTCTCGCAACTAATGAAAAACTGTTTTTT
D: NA
size: NA
V: TRBV6-1
J: TRBJ1-4

CDR3: CASSLEAGVRIQYF
DNA: TGCGCCAGCAGCTTGGAAGCCGGAGTCCGCATTCAGTACTTC
D: NA
size: NA
V: TRBV5-1
J: TRBJ2-4

CDR3: CASGTGANEQFF
DNA: TGTGCCAGCGGGACAGGGGCCAATGAGCAGTTCTTC
D: TRBD1
size: few
V: TRBV28
J: TRBJ2-1

CDR3: CASSLGQGALGNTIYF
DNA: TGTGCCAGCAGCTTAGGGCAGGGGGCTCTTGGAAACACCATATATTTT
D: TRBD1
size: NA
V: TRBV7-3
J: TRBJ1-3

CDR3: CASSYGPFNEQFF
DNA: TGTGCCAGCAGTTATGGGCCTTTCAATGAGCAGTTCTTC
D: NA
size: NA
V: TRBV7-6
J: TRBJ2-1

CDR3: CATSGSSETQYF
DNA: TGTGCCACCAGCGGGAGTTCCGAGACCCAGTACTTC
D: TRBD2
size: NA
V: TRBV28
J: TRBJ2-5

CDR3: CASSLGDSEAFF
DNA: TGTGCCAGCAGTTTGGGGGACAGTGAAGCTTTCTTT
D: TRBD1
size: NA
V: TRBV28
J: TRBJ1-1

CDR3: CASSLGLAGGLKETQYF
DNA: TGCGCCAGCAGCTTGGGACTAGCGGGAGGGTTAAAAGAGACCCAGTACTTC
D: TRBD2
size: once
V: TRBV5-1
J: TRBJ2-5

CDR3: CASSPEGGEQYF
DNA: TGTGCCAGCAGCCCCGAGGGGGGGGAGCAGTACTTC
D: NA
size: NA
V: TRBV7-3
J: TRBJ2-7

CDR3: CASSAGGVSYEQYF
DNA: TGTGCCAGCAGCGCAGGGGGGGTGTCCTACGAGCAGTACTTC
D: NA
size: NA
V: TRBV9
J: TRBJ2-7

CDR3: CASTEVGIGYTF
DNA: TGTGCCAGCACCGAAGTGGGGATTGGCTACACCTTC
D: NA
size: NA
V: TRBV6-1
J: TRBJ1-2

CDR3: CASSYGGGMSSYEQYF
DNA: TGTGCCAGCAGTTACGGGGGCGGGATGAGCTCCTACGAGCAGTACTTC
D: NA
size: NA
V: TRBV6-5
J: TRBJ2-7

CDR3: CASSRVNRGDEQFF
DNA: TGCGCCAGCAGCCGGGTGAACAGGGGGGATGAGCAGTTCTTC
D: TRBD1
size: NA
V: TRBV4-1
J: TRBJ2-1

CDR3: CASSYRDSQPNYGYTF
DNA: TGTGCCAGCAGCTACCGGGACAGCCAACCTAACTATGGCTACACCTTC
D: TRBD1
size: NA
V: TRBV5-6
J: TRBJ1-2

CDR3: CASRQTGWGNYEQYF
DNA: TGTGCCAGCAGGCAGACAGGGTGGGGTAACTACGAGCAGTACTTC
D: TRBD1
size: NA
V: TRBV5-6
J: TRBJ2-7

CDR3: CASSFFVGQGYTGELFF
DNA: TGTGCCAGCAGTTTTTTCGTAGGACAGGGGTACACCGGGGAGCTGTTTTTT
D: TRBD1
size: NA
V: TRBV27
J: TRBJ2-2